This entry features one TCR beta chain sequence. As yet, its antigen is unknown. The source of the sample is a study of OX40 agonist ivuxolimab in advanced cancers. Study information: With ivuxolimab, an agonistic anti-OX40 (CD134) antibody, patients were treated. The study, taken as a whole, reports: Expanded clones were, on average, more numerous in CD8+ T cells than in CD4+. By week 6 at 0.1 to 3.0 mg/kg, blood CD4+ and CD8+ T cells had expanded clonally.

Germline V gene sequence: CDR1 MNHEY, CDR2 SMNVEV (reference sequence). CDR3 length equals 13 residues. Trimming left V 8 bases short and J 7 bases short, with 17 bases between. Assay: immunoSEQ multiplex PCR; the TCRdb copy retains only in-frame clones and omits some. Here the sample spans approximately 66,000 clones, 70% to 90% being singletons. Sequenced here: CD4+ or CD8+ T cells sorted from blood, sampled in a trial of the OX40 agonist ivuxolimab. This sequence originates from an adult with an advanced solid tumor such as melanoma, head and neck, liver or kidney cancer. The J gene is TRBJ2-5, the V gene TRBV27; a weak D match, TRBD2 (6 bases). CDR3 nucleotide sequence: TGTGCCAGCCGGGAGTCTCCTTTCTCGACCCAGTACTTC. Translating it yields CASRESPFSTQYF.